One sample yielded the 9 T cell receptor beta chains listed below, sequenced in a study of blood T cell repertoires in COVID-19. The protocol was immunoSEQ multiplex PCR, while the TCRdb copy is restricted to in-frame clones and leaves out a portion. The table records approximately 250,000 clones, roughly 90% of them present only once. Sequenced material: peripheral blood. All receptors derive from a man aged 25 to 45 with active or convalescent COVID-19.

This chain uses TRBV7-6 with TRBJ2-7, with 15 bases matching TRBD2. Germline CDR1 is SGHVS and CDR2 is FNYEAQ. V was clipped by 4 bases and J by 6 bases; unmatched bases: 10. This CDR3 is 17 amino acids long. CDR3 DNA sequence: TGTGCCAGCAGCTCACTACCTCGGACTAGCGGGGGGGTCGAGCAGTACTTC. The encoded protein is CASSSLPRTSGGVEQYF.

The J gene is TRBJ1-1, the V gene TRBV10-2; 8 nucleotides agree with TRBD1. Germline V gene data show CDR1 as WSHSY and CDR2 as SAAADI. CDR3 length: 16 amino acids. V was clipped by 4 bases and J by 3 bases; unmatched bases: 10. CDR3 coding DNA: TGCGCCAGCAGTGGTACAGGGGGGCGTTGGGACACTGAAGCTTTCTTT. This sequence encodes CASSGTGGRWDTEAFF.

The chain uses TRBV6-6 and TRBJ1-2; 9 bases match TRBD1. The CDR3 runs 15 residues. The germline V gene has CDR1 MNHNY and CDR2 SVGAGI (reference sequence). V gave up 1 base and J gave up 8 bases; unmatched junction bases: 8. The CDR3 coding sequence is TGTGCCAGCAGTTACTTACAGGGGGCTTTTAAAGGCTACACCTTC. Its translation: CASSYLQGAFKGYTF.

Only one count was recorded for this clone. CDR3 sequence (DNA): TGCGCCAGCAGCCCCAGTATTGATGACCGACAGGGGGCTTGGGACCAGTACTTC. Translating it yields CASSPSIDDRQGAWDQYF. The chain is built from TRBV5-1 and TRBJ2-5; 10 bases line up with TRBD1. The germline V gene has CDR1 SGHRS and CDR2 YFSETQ. J lost 10 bases, V lost 4 bases, and 22 bases had no gene match. CDR3 length: 18 residues.

The chain carries TRBV30 and TRBJ1-5; D not certain. The CDR3 length is 13 residues. The V gene lost 2 bases and the J gene lost 4 bases, with 9 bases spanning the gap. In germline, CDR1 is GTSNPN, CDR2 SVGIG (reference sequence). The CDR3 region is CAWSLSYNQPQHF. The CDR3 bases are TGTGCCTGGAGTCTTTCGTATAATCAGCCCCAGCATTTT.

The genes are TRBV5-8 and TRBJ1-2; unclear D gene. Per the germline V gene, CDR1 is SGHTS and CDR2 is YDEGEE. CDR3 length equals 15 residues. With 1 base removed from V and 0 bases from J, the gap between germline ends came to 10 bases. CDR3 residues: CASSLRTGANYGYTF. As DNA, the CDR3 is TGTGCCAGCAGCTTGCGGACGGGAGCTAACTATGGCTACACCTTC.

This clone was observed a handful of times. The chain links TRBV9 to TRBJ2-5; D is undetermined. The V and J ends lost 0 bases and 1 base respectively, with 7 bases between them. Germline-derived CDR1 and CDR2 are SGDLS and YYNGEE. CDR3 length: 14 amino acids. This CDR3 is CASSVGAVQETQYF. CDR3 nucleotides: TGTGCCAGCAGCGTAGGGGCAGTCCAAGAGACCCAGTACTTC.

The chain employs TRBV19 and TRBJ1-2; TRBD1 matches at 9 bases. V shed 5 bases, J shed 2 bases, and the junction held 6 bases outside the gene matches. Germline-derived CDR1 and CDR2 are LNHDA and SQIVND (reference sequence). The length of the CDR3 is 15 residues. The CDR3 spells CASSHPTGGNYGYTF. The CDR3 coding sequence is TGTGCCAGTAGTCACCCGACAGGGGGGAACTATGGCTACACCTTC.

J is TRBJ1-5 and V is TRBV4-2; D remains ambiguous. CDR1 and CDR2 from the germline V gene are LGHNA and YNFKEQ. V lost 0 bases and J lost 0, with 6 bases in between. The CDR3 has 15 amino acids. Written as DNA, the CDR3 is TGTGCCAGCAGCCAAGAGGAGTATAGCAATCAGCCCCAGCATTTT. Protein product: CASSQEEYSNQPQHF.